The rows below give T cell receptor beta chains drawn from one sample of a study of beta chain features in type 1 diabetes. TCRdb keeps only in-frame clones here, not all; method: immunoSEQ multiplex PCR. The sample includes roughly 60,000 clones, about 55% seen only once; the top ten take over 2%. The specimen was Tregs from blood. The receptors were sampled from a woman between 18 and 30 years old in good health. Both conserved end residues are part of each CDR3. Clone size, where shown, is once, few, many, or a class for clones that have expanded.

V,size,J,CDR3
TRBV7-2,NA,TRBJ2-7,CASSPARVNHEQYF
TRBV4-1,NA,TRBJ2-5,CASSQASAGVETQYF
TRBV18,few,TRBJ2-1,CASSPLTTSGDGHEQFF
TRBV7-9,NA,TRBJ2-3,CASSFDRAADTQYF
TRBV10-3,NA,TRBJ1-1,CAISARQGDTEAFF
TRBV5-1,few,TRBJ1-3,CASSVGQGSGNTIYF
TRBV6-5,NA,TRBJ2-1,CASSYSDEQFF
TRBV5-4,few,TRBJ2-1,CASSLPGQAGYEQFF
TRBV25-1,few,TRBJ1-5,CASSESGGYNQPQHF
TRBV7-2,NA,TRBJ2-7,CASSLAFLPQGGQYF
TRBV30,NA,TRBJ2-3,CAWSVNSGADTQYF
TRBV5-1,NA,TRBJ1-2,CASSLVGGGYTF
TRBV30,once,TRBJ2-3,CACDGRVPDTQYF
TRBV5-4,NA,TRBJ2-5,CASSLVSGHIQETQYF
TRBV6-1,NA,TRBJ2-7,CASKVITGGQQYF
TRBV10-3,few,TRBJ2-3,CAISGDTSGADTQYF
TRBV7-9,NA,TRBJ2-3,CASSISGGVDTQYF
TRBV5-5,NA,TRBJ2-6,CASSLAPAGANVLTF
TRBV7-3,few,TRBJ2-3,CASSSGQGKADTQYF
TRBV30,NA,TRBJ2-3,CAAGRGGDTQYF
TRBV5-1,NA,TRBJ2-3,CASSFTGGDTQYF
TRBV19,NA,TRBJ2-3,CASSIDQAGTQYF
TRBV5-1,NA,TRBJ1-2,CASSTDTVSNGYTF
TRBV11-3,once,TRBJ2-1,CASTSLGQGYEQFF
TRBV11-1,NA,TRBJ2-7,CASSRTGEATYEQYF
TRBV7-9,NA,TRBJ2-7,CASSLFTGGLFEQYF
TRBV12-2,NA,TRBJ2-1,CASRLQRGTTFNEQFF
TRBV7-3,NA,TRBJ2-3,CASSLSRQDTQYF
TRBV7-9,NA,TRBJ2-7,CASSLAVDSYEQYF
TRBV5-1,once,TRBJ1-3,CASSLSPGSTGNTIYF
TRBV7-7,NA,TRBJ2-7,CASSPLLADSYEQYF
TRBV5-1,few,TRBJ2-5,CASSLDGLAGGPFYQETQYF
TRBV4-1,NA,TRBJ2-5,CASSQDAQGSTQYF
TRBV5-1,NA,TRBJ2-1,CASTGGTSSYNEQFF
TRBV5-1,few,TRBJ2-2,CASSPGTGQTGELFF
TRBV11-2,NA,TRBJ1-2,CASRTYREKGYGYTF
TRBV30,NA,TRBJ2-2,CAWEPTGAANTGELFF
TRBV9,NA,TRBJ1-3,CASSVDGNSGNTIYF
TRBV7-9,few,TRBJ1-2,CASSLEQGSYGYTF
TRBV6-1,NA,TRBJ2-5,CASRQAGSETQYF
TRBV5-5,few,TRBJ1-5,CASSRGQANQPQHF
TRBV5-1,few,TRBJ2-1,CASSLLGQGARGEQFF
TRBV5-4,few,TRBJ1-1,CASSLSTVNTEAFF
TRBV5-1,NA,TRBJ2-3,CASSFSGAVTDTQYF
TRBV7-2,few,TRBJ1-2,CASSGQGSGYTF
TRBV28,NA,TRBJ2-7,CASVRGSYEQYF